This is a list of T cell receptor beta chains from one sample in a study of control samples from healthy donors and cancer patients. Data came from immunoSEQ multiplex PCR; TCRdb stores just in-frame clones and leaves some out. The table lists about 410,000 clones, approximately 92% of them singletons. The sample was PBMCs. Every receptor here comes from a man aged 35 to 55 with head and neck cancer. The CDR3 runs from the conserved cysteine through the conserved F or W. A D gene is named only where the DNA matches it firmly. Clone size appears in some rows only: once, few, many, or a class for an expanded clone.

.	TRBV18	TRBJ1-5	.	TGTGCCAGCTCCCCCCAAACGACTATAAGCAATCAGCCCCAGCATTTT	CASSPQTTISNQPQHF
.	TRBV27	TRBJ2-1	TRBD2	TGTGCCAGCAGTTTTTGGACTAGCGGGAGCGATGAGCAGTTCTTC	CASSFWTSGSDEQFF
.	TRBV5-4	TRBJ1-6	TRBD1	TGTGCCAGCAGCGGGGGGACAGGTGGTGTATCACCCCTCCACTTT	CASSGGTGGVSPLHF
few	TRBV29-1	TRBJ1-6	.	TGCAGCGTTTCCGAAACAGATTCACCCCTCCACTTT	CSVSETDSPLHF
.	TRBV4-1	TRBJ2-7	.	TGCGCCAGCAGCCAAGTAGCAATGTACGAGCAGTACTTC	CASSQVAMYEQYF
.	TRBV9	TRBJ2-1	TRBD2	TGTGCCAGCAGCGTAGACCTCGGACTAGGGGCGCCCAATGAGCAGTTCTTC	CASSVDLGLGAPNEQFF
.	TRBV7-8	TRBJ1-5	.	TGTGCCAGCAGAAAGGGACGGTCGGGGGGGCCCCAGCATTTT	CASRKGRSGGPQHF
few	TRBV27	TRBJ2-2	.	TGTGCCAGCAGTTTAAACGGCCCGAACACCGGGGAGCTGTTTTTT	CASSLNGPNTGELFF
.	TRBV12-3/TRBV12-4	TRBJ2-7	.	TGTGCCAGCAGTTCCACAGGTAACGAGCAGTACTTC	CASSSTGNEQYF
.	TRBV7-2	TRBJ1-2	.	TGTGCCAGCAGCTTACGGCTCATGCCCAACTATGGCTACACCTTC	CASSLRLMPNYGYTF
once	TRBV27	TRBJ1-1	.	TGTGCCAGCAGTTTATCCCCAGGGGCCCCCCGGAACACTGAAGCTTTCTTT	CASSLSPGAPRNTEAFF
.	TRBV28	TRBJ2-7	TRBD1	TGTGCCAGCAGTTTCCAGGGGGCTCATTACGAGCAGTACTTC	CASSFQGAHYEQYF
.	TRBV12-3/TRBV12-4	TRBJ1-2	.	TGTGCCAGCAGTTTAGACAGGTTTTCAGGCTACACCTTC	CASSLDRFSGYTF
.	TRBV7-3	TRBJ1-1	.	TGTGCCAGCAGCTTAACGGGGGCGAACACTGAAGCTTTCTTT	CASSLTGANTEAFF
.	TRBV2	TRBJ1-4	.	TGTGCCAGCAGTGTCGAAAGAGCTAGTGAAAAACTGTTTTTT	CASSVERASEKLFF
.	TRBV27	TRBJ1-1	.	TGTGCCAGCAGACAAGGGTTAGAAGCTTTCTTT	CASRQGLEAFF